This passage covers 15 T cell receptor beta chains from one sample sequenced in a study of T cells in Graves' hyperthyroidism and ophthalmopathy (dated by TCRdb to between 2018 and 2020). The method behind the library was multiplex PCR. TCRdb names Illumina HiSeq 2000 as the instrument used. Amplification of TCR beta CDR3 regions was carried out from RNA transcripts. The TCR CDR3 was subjected to a first round of RT-PCR using the HTBI primer set and the Qiagen OneStep RT-PCR kit. TCRdb passed the public sequencing reads through fastp at Q25 and MiXCR, retaining productive beta sequences. Entries are consolidated by CDR3 protein sequence, retaining the most common genes and DNA. The sample table holds roughly 740,000 distinct CDR3 sequences, of which roughly 15% were seen once. The ten largest clones represent approximately 8.4% of the sample. Sequenced input: blood. Source of these receptors: a man between 18 and 35 years old with Graves' hyperthyroidism.

The table lists this clonotype with many counts. The chain joins TRBV12-3 or TRBV12-4 to TRBJ1-2, with D tentatively TRBD1 (6 bases). V was cut by 6 bases and J by 3 bases, with 8 bases left in between. The CDR3 is made up of 12 amino acids. CDR3 region: CASSQGYYGYTF. For the CDR3, the DNA is TGTGCCAGCAGCCAGGGGTACTATGGCTACACCTTC.

This clonotype was observed a handful of times. The chain combines TRBV11-3 with TRBJ2-6; perhaps TRBD1 as D (6 bases). CDR3 length: 18 amino acids. The germline V and J ends were trimmed by 5 bases and 1 base, with 18 bases remaining between them. The V gene's germline CDR1 is SGHNT and CDR2 YENEEA. CDR3 sequence reads: CASSTRFSGTSGANVLTF. In DNA, the CDR3 is TGTGCCAGCAGCACACGTTTTTCCGGGACATCTGGGGCCAACGTCCTGACTTTC.

This clonotype occurred many times. The chain employs TRBV27 and TRBJ1-4; 8 positions agree with TRBD1. Germline CDR1 is MNHEY and CDR2 is SMNVEV (reference sequence). V lost 4 bases to trimming and J lost 5 bases; unmatched junction nucleotides: 0. CDR3 length: 13 amino acids. The CDR3 bases are TGTGCCAGCAGTTGGGACAGGAATGAAAAACTGTTTTTT. This translates into CASSWDRNEKLFF.

This clonotype was counted ten times or more. The chain joins TRBV4-1 to TRBJ1-1; 9 positions match TRBD1. This CDR3 has 16 residues. Looked up from germline, CDR1 is MGHRA and CDR2 is YSYEKL. The V gene end was trimmed by 0 bases and the J gene end by 0 bases; junction bases not matched to a gene: 2. The CDR3 nucleotides are TGCGCCAGCAGCCAAGAGGGACAGGGAATGAACACTGAAGCTTTCTTT. It translates to CASSQEGQGMNTEAFF.

The chain joins TRBV7-3 to TRBJ2-5; D may correspond to TRBD1 or TRBD2 (5 bases each). Trimming took 5 bases from V and 2 from J, leaving 15 bases between them. Germline values: CDR1 SGHTA, CDR2 FQGTGA. The CDR3 spans 15 residues. CDR3 bases: TGTGCCAGCAGCCTCACATCGGGACCTCAAGAGACCCAGTACTTC. This translates into CASSLTSGPQETQYF. Full variable domain (remainder filled in from reference TRBV7-3 and TRBJ2-5): GAGVSQTPSNKVTEKGKYVELRCDPISGHTALYWYRQSLGQGPEFLIYFQGTGAADDSGLPNDRFFAVRPEGSVSTLKIQRTERGDSAVYLCASSLTSGPQETQYFGPGTRLLVL.

This clonotype showed up just a few times. The CDR3 region has the DNA TGTGCCAGCAGTTACTCGCCGGGGTACCTCTACAATGAGCAGTTCTTC. Its protein is CASSYSPGYLYNEQFF. The V call is TRBV28, the J call TRBJ2-1, with TRBD2 as a possible D gene (5 bases). V lost 4 bases, J lost 3 bases, and 16 bases lay in between. Per the germline V gene, CDR1 is MDHEN and CDR2 is SYDVKM. The CDR3 contains 16 residues.

The chain combines TRBV7-9 with TRBJ2-1; D may be TRBD2 (6 bases). The CDR3 extends over 16 amino acids. The V gene lost 4 bases and the J gene lost 2 bases, with 15 bases spanning the gap. Germline V lookup: CDR1 SEHNR, CDR2 FQNEAQ (reference sequence). The CDR3 DNA is TGTGCCAGCAGCTACCCCAAGGGCGGGGCCTACAATGAGCAGTTCTTC. Encoded protein: CASSYPKGGAYNEQFF.

This clonotype was counted ten times or more. This chain uses TRBV28 with TRBJ2-7; TRBD1 agrees at 7 bases. Germline assignment: CDR1 MDHEN and CDR2 SYDVKM. After removal of 7 bases from V and 5 bases from J, the junction contained 8 bases not matched to a gene. The CDR3 runs 13 residues. The CDR3 region is CASTRQGDHEQYF. CDR3 bases: TGTGCCAGCACCCGACAGGGAGACCACGAGCAGTACTTC.

Many counts were recorded for this clonotype. V usage is TRBV18 and J usage is TRBJ2-2; D perhaps matches TRBD1 (6 bases). This CDR3 comprises 14 residues. The germline V gene has CDR1 KGHSH and CDR2 LQKENI. Trimming cost V 5 bases and J 3 bases, with 10 bases left between them. The CDR3 bases are TGTGCCAGCTCAGAACAGGGAGACACCGGGGAGCTGTTTTTT. It codes for CASSEQGDTGELFF.

This chain uses TRBV28 with TRBJ1-2, with D hard to call. V gave up 4 bases and J gave up 1 base, with 13 bases separating them. CDR3 length: 15 residues. Per the germline V gene, CDR1 is MDHEN and CDR2 is SYDVKM. The CDR3 nucleotides read TGTGCCAGCAGTTCTCGGACGGAACTTAACTATGGCTACACCTTC. It yields the protein CASSSRTELNYGYTF.

Many counts were recorded for this clonotype. The chain employs TRBV20-1 and TRBJ2-7; the match to TRBD2 covers 7 bases. Germline CDR1 reads DFQATT; CDR2 reads SNEGSKA (reference sequence). J gave up 4 bases and V 0 bases, and 12 bases lay outside the gene matches. The CDR3 is 16 residues long. CDR3 coding DNA: TGCAGTGCTAGAGATCGAAGGGGCGGGGGTAGTTACGAGCAGTACTTC. The encoded protein is CSARDRRGGGSYEQYF.

This clonotype was seen a few times. The chain carries TRBV6-5 and TRBJ1-2; D unresolved. Trimming pared 0 bases from V and 2 bases from J, leaving 10 bases between. CDR3 length: 15 amino acids. Germline assignment: CDR1 MNHEY and CDR2 SVGAGI. CDR3 loop: CASSYSSGLNYGYTF. The DNA of the CDR3 is TGTGCCAGCAGTTACTCCTCAGGACTCAACTATGGCTACACCTTC.

This clonotype was counted at least ten times. The CDR3 here is CASSFNPENYEQYF. The CDR3 nucleotides are TGTGCCAGCAGTTTTAATCCAGAGAACTACGAGCAGTACTTC. The J gene is TRBJ2-7, the V gene TRBV27; D remains ambiguous. Trimming removed 3 bases from V and 3 bases from J, with 12 bases in between. There are 14 residues in the CDR3. Per the germline V gene, CDR1 is MNHEY and CDR2 is SMNVEV (reference sequence).

The rearrangement links TRBV2 to TRBJ1-5; 10 nucleotides match TRBD1. This CDR3 contains 18 residues. V shed 8 bases, J shed 1 base, and the junction held 14 bases outside the gene matches. Germline V gives CDR1 SNHLY, CDR2 FYNNEI. The DNA of the CDR3 is TGTGCCAGCTCGCCGGGACAGGGGAGGTTTTTGAGCAATCAGCCCCAGCATTTT. Protein: CASSPGQGRFLSNQPQHF.

In its sample, this clonotype was seen a few times. J is TRBJ2-5 and V is TRBV5-6; 10 bases fit TRBD2. The CDR3 totals 14 residues. CDR1 is SGHDT, CDR2 YYEEEE, per germline. Unmatched junction bases numbered 7, after V lost 4 bases and J lost 7 bases. The CDR3 region has the DNA TGTGCCAGCAGCCCCTGGACTAGCGGATGGACCCAGTACTTC. It specifies CASSPWTSGWTQYF. The complete variable domain, with remaining parts taken from reference TRBV5-6 and TRBJ2-5, reads DAGVTQSPTHLIKTRGQQVTLRCSPKSGHDTVSWYQQALGQGPQFIFQYYEEEERQRGNFPDRFSGHQFPNYSSELNVNALLLGDSALYLCASSPWTSGWTQYFGPGTRLLVL.